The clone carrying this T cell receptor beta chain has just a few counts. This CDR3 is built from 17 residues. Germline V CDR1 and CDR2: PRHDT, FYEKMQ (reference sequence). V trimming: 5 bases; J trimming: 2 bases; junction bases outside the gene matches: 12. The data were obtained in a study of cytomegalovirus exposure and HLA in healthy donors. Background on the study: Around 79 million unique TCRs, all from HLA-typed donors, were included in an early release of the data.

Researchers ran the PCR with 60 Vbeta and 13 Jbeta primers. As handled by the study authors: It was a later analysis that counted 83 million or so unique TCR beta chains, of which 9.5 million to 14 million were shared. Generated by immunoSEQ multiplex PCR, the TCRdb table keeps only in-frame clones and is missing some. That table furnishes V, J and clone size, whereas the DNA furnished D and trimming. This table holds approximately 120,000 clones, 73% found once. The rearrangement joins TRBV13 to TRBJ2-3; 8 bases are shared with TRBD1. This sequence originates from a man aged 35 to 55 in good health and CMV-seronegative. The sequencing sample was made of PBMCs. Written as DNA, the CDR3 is TGTGCCAGCAGCCCGAGATGGGGGGACAGGACCACAGATACGCAGTATTTT. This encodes CASSPRWGDRTTDTQYF.